The T cell receptor beta chain described here comes from a study of blood T cell repertoires in COVID-19. Study-wide context: Acute and convalescent COVID-19 samples came from the United States, Italy and Spain. In each case, the material was cDNA or gDNA derived from T cells, B-cell-depleted T cells, or PBMCs.

Participant reports of clinical history set cohort assignment. Original methodology: Amplifying reference gene primers gave estimates of nucleated cell counts. Assay: immunoSEQ multiplex PCR; the TCRdb copy retains only in-frame clones and omits some. That table supplies the V and J calls and clone size; D and trimming were determined from the DNA. The table lists around 170,000 clones, roughly 80% of them singletons. The CDR3 length is 13 residues. Germline-derived CDR1 and CDR2 are MGHDK and SYGVNS. Trimming cost V 4 bases and J 7 bases; bases outside gene matches: 5. The source material was PBMCs or T cells enriched from blood (not recorded which). The genes are TRBV25-1 and TRBJ2-7; 9 bases agree with TRBD2. The sequence came from a man aged 55-75 years who had been exposed to COVID-19. Written as DNA, the CDR3 is TGTGCCAGCAGTGCCCTCGGACTAGCGGAGCAGTACTTC. This codes for CASSALGLAEQYF.